The 2 T cell receptor beta chains reported below all come from one sample, sequenced in a study of blood T cell repertoires in COVID-19. Repertoires were generated with immunoSEQ multiplex PCR, while TCRdb's copy carries only in-frame clones and drops some. The repertoire holds 390,000 or so clones, with around 83% as singletons. Material: PBMCs or T cells enriched from blood (not recorded which). These receptors all stem from a woman between 50 and 59 years old who had recovered from COVID-19.

The CDR3 coding sequence is TGTGCCAGCAGCCGGACAGGGTCGCAGCCCCAGCATTTT. Protein product: CASSRTGSQPQHF. The rearrangement uses TRBV7-9 and TRBJ1-5; the match to TRBD1 covers 8 bases. Looked up from germline, CDR1 is SEHNR and CDR2 is FQNEAQ (reference sequence). The V and J ends lost 5 bases and 7 bases, in that order; junction bases with no gene match: 4. The CDR3 totals 13 residues.

This rearrangement joins TRBV7-9 to TRBJ2-5; D not certain. The CDR3 spans 14 residues. From germline, CDR1 is SEHNR and CDR2 FQNEAQ (reference sequence). Deletions cut 2 bases from V and 2 bases from J, with 9 bases between. The CDR3 spells CASSLRVQQETQYF. CDR3 nucleotide sequence: TGTGCCAGCAGCTTACGTGTACAGCAAGAGACCCAGTACTTC.